This record covers a single TCR beta chain. Its target is unknown. The primer mix had 60 Vbeta and 13 Jbeta primers. The method was immunoSEQ multiplex PCR; TCRdb's version includes in-frame clones alone and lacks a portion of them. The sample records roughly 150,000 clones, more than 65% being singletons. This sample is part of a study of cytomegalovirus exposure and HLA in healthy donors. The CDR3 extends over 16 amino acids. The V end lost 5 bases, the J end lost 0 bases, and 11 bases lay between the germline ends. Per the germline V gene, CDR1 is SGHTA and CDR2 is FQGTGA. Points from the study as a whole: In a later analysis, HLA-associated beta chains showed higher expansion and lower generation probabilities than comparable chains.

This clonotype was obtained from a man aged 25-45 years in good health and CMV-seronegative. The V call is TRBV7-3, the J call TRBJ2-6; a weak D match, TRBD1 (7 bases). Material for sequencing was PBMCs. The DNA for the CDR3 is TGTGCCAGCAGCGCGCGGGACAGCTCTGGGGCCAACGTCCTGACTTTC. Protein: CASSARDSSGANVLTF.